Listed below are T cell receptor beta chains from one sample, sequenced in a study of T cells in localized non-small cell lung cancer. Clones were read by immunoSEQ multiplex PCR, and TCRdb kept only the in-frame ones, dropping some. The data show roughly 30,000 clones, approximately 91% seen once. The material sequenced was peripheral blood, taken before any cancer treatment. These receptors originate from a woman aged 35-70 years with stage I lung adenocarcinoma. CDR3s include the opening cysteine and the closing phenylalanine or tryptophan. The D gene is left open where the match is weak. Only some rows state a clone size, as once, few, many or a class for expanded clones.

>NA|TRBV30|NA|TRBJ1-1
TGTGCCTGGAGTGTGACTGCGAACACTGAAGCTTTCTTT
CAWSVTANTEAFF
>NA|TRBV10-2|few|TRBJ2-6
TGCGCCAGCGGGGCGGGCCCGGGTGGGGCCAACGTCCTGACTTTC
CASGAGPGGANVLTF
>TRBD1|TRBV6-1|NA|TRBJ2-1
TGTGCCAGCACCGGGACAGGGGGCGGTGAGCAGTTCTTC
CASTGTGGGEQFF
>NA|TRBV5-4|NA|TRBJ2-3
TGTGCCAGCAGCTTTACAGGGAAAGTGGAGGATACGCAGTATTTT
CASSFTGKVEDTQYF
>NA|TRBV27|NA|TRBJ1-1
TGTGCCAGCAGTTTGGTAGGAAACACTGAAGCTTTCTTT
CASSLVGNTEAFF
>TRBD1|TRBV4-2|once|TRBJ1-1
TGTGCCAGCAGCCGCCTGACAGGGGACACTGAAGCTTTCTTT
CASSRLTGDTEAFF
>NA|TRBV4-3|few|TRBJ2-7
TGCGCCAGCAGCCAAGCCCTCGGGGCCACCCTTGAGGAGCAGTACTTC
CASSQALGATLEEQYF
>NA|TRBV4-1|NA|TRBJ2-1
TGCGCCAGCAGCCAACGTTTTGGACTGGGCTCCGCGGAAGACAATGAGCAGTTCTTC
CASSQRFGLGSAEDNEQFF
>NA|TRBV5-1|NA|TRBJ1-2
TGCGCCAGCAGCTTGGGGGATGAGCGTCCGCGGGAATTCTATGGCTACACCTTC
CASSLGDERPREFYGYTF
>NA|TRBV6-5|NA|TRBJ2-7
TGTGCCAGCAGTTACCAGCAGGGCAAAGTCTACGAGCAGTACTTC
CASSYQQGKVYEQYF
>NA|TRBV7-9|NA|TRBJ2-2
TGTGCCAGCAGCCTTAAAGGGAGCTGGGAGCTGTTTTTT
CASSLKGSWELFF
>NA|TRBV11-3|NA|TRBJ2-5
TGTGCCAGCAGCTTAGTAGGGGGGACTCCCGGGTACTTC
CASSLVGGTPGYF
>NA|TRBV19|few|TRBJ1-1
TGTGCCAGTAATGGGGGGAACACTGAAGCTTTCTTT
CASNGGNTEAFF
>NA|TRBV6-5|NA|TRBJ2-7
TGTGCCAGCAGTTACTACCCGGAGGACGAGCAGTACTTC
CASSYYPEDEQYF
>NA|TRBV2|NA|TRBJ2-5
TGTGCCAGCAGAGACTGGAAGAGGGGGGGCAGGGAGACCCAGTACTTC
CASRDWKRGGRETQYF
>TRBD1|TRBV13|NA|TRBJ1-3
TGTGCCAGCAGCTACGGGACAGGTACTGGAAACACCATATATTTT
CASSYGTGTGNTIYF
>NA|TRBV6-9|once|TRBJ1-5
TGTGCCAGCAGTTTCCAGGGACTTGGGAAGCCCCAGCATTTT
CASSFQGLGKPQHF
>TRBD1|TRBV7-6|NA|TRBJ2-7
TGTGCCAGCAGCTTAGCGAGGGGACAGGCGAGCCCCTACGAGCAGTACTTC
CASSLARGQASPYEQYF
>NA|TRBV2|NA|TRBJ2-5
TGTGCCAGCAGTGTGGCGGCCGCACGGGTTACGACCCAGTACTTC
CASSVAAARVTTQYF
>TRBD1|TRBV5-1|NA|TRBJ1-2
TGCGCCAGCAGCTTCTGGGGACAGCCCGGTGGGGGCTACACCTTC
CASSFWGQPGGGYTF
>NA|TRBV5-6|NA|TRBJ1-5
TGTGCCAGCAGCTTGGCACACACCGAACAGCCCCAGCATTTT
CASSLAHTEQPQHF
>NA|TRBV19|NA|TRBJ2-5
TGTGCCAGTAGTATTTACAGGGAAGAGACCCAGTACTTC
CASSIYREETQYF